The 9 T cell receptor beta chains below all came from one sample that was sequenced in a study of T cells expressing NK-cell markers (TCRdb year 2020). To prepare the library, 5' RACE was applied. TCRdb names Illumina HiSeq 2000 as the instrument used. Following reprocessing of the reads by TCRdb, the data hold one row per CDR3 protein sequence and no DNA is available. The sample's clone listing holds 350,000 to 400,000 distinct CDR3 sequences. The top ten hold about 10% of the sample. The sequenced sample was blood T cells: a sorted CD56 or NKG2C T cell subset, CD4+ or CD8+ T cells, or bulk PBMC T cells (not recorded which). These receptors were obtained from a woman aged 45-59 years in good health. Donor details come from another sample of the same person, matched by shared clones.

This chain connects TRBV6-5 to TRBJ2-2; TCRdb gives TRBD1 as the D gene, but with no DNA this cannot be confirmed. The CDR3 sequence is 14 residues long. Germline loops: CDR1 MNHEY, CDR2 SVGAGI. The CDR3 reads CASAPAGLVGELFF.

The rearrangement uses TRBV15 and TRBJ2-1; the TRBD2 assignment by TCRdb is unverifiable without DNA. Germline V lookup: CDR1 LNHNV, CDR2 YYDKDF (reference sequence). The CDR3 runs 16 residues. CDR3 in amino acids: CATSRGGTSGMFEQFF. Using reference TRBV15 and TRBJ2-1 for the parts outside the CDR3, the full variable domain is DAMVIQNPRYQVTQFGKPVTLSCSQTLNHNVMYWYQQKSSQAPKLLFHYYDKDFNNEADTPDNFQSRRPNTSFCFLDIRSPGLGDTAMYLCATSRGGTSGMFEQFFGPGTRLTVL.

The CDR3: CASSQGLAYDTGELFF. The V call is TRBV4-1, the J call TRBJ2-2; TCRdb's assignment of TRBD2 cannot be checked, as there is no DNA. CDR3 length: 16 residues. CDR1 MGHRA and CDR2 YSYEKL come from the germline V gene.

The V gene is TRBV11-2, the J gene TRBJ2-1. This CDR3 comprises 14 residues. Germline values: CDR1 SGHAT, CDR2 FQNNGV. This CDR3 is CASSFSTGSAEQFF.

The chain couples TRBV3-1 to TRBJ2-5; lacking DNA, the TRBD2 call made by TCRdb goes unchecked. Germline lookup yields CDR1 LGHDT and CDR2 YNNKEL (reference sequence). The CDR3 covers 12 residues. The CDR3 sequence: CASATSEETQYF.

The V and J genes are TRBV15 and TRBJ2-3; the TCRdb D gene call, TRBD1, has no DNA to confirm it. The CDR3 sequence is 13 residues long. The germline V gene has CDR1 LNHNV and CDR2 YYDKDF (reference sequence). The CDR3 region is CATSTGFPDTQYF.

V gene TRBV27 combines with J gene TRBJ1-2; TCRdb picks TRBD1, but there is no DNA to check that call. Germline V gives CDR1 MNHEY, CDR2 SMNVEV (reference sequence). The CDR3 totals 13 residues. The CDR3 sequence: CASSFQGRYGYTF.

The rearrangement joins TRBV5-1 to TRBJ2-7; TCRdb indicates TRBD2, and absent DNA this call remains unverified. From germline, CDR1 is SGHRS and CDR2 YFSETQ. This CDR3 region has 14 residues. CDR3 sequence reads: CASSLEGTSGEQYF. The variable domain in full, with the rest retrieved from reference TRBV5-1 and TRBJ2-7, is KAGVTQTPRYLIKTRGQQVTLSCSPISGHRSVSWYQQTPGQGLQFLFEYFSETQRNKGNFPGRFSGRQFSNSRSEMNVSTLELGDSALYLCASSLEGTSGEQYFGPGTRLTVT.

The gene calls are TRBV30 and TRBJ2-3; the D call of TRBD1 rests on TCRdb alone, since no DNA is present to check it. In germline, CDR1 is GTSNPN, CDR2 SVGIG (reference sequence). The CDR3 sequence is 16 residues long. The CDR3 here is CAWSDPTAGGTDTQYF.